A selection of T cell receptor beta chains follows, all from one sample in a study of Ad26.COV2.S vaccination and SARS-CoV-2 variants. Sequenced by immunoSEQ multiplex PCR; TCRdb stores in-frame clones only, minus some. The table lists about 320,000 clones, 85% of them singletons. Sequencing used peripheral blood, obtained in a trial of Ad26.COV2.S vaccine versus placebo. The receptors derive from a person aged 18-60 years who received the Ad26.COV2.S COVID-19 vaccine or a placebo. Each CDR3 is given with its conserved first and last residue. The order of the fields is D gene, J gene, clone size, V gene, CDR3 protein, CDR3 DNA. The D gene is left open where the match is weak. Some rows mark clone size as missing; the rest say once, few, many or name a class of expanded clone.

D gene: -
J gene: TRBJ2-7
clone size: -
V gene: TRBV7-9
CDR3 protein: CASSSPRSQYEQYF
CDR3 DNA: TGTGCCAGCAGCTCGCCCCGGAGCCAATACGAGCAGTACTTC

D gene: -
J gene: TRBJ2-2
clone size: -
V gene: TRBV6-5
CDR3 protein: CASSYYGPNTGELFF
CDR3 DNA: TGTGCCAGCAGTTACTACGGTCCTAACACCGGGGAGCTGTTTTTT

D gene: -
J gene: TRBJ2-7
clone size: -
V gene: TRBV2
CDR3 protein: CASSVQVYEQYF
CDR3 DNA: TGTGCCAGCAGTGTCCAGGTTTACGAGCAGTACTTC

D gene: TRBD2
J gene: TRBJ2-1
clone size: -
V gene: TRBV3-1/TRBV3-2
CDR3 protein: CASSQVPSGVYNEQFF
CDR3 DNA: TGTGCCAGCAGCCAAGTTCCTAGCGGGGTCTACAATGAGCAGTTCTTC

D gene: -
J gene: TRBJ2-5
clone size: -
V gene: TRBV11-2
CDR3 protein: CASSLAGGKETQYF
CDR3 DNA: TGTGCCAGCAGCTTAGCTGGCGGAAAAGAGACCCAGTACTTC

D gene: TRBD1
J gene: TRBJ2-1
clone size: -
V gene: TRBV27
CDR3 protein: CASSTPGQGRFNEQFF
CDR3 DNA: TGTGCCAGCAGTACCCCGGGACAGGGTCGGTTCAATGAGCAGTTCTTC

D gene: -
J gene: TRBJ2-7
clone size: -
V gene: TRBV7-8
CDR3 protein: CASSFASSYEQYF
CDR3 DNA: TGTGCCAGCAGCTTCGCCAGCTCCTACGAGCAGTACTTC

D gene: -
J gene: TRBJ1-1
clone size: -
V gene: TRBV18
CDR3 protein: CASSPHRELTEAFF
CDR3 DNA: TGTGCCAGCTCACCACACAGGGAGTTGACTGAAGCTTTCTTT

D gene: -
J gene: TRBJ2-3
clone size: once
V gene: TRBV19
CDR3 protein: CASSGSGQSTDTQYF
CDR3 DNA: TGTGCCAGTAGTGGGTCCGGACAGAGCACAGATACGCAGTATTTT

D gene: -
J gene: TRBJ2-2
clone size: -
V gene: TRBV5-1
CDR3 protein: CASGGLTVSGELFF
CDR3 DNA: TGCGCCAGCGGGGGTCTCACAGTTTCCGGGGAGCTGTTTTTT

D gene: -
J gene: TRBJ2-3
clone size: once
V gene: TRBV3-1/TRBV3-2
CDR3 protein: CASSPDPGGKGNTQYF
CDR3 DNA: TGTGCCAGCAGTCCCGACCCGGGGGGCAAGGGAAATACGCAGTATTTT

D gene: TRBD1
J gene: TRBJ2-5
clone size: -
V gene: TRBV11-2
CDR3 protein: CASSSPSGQGAKETQYF
CDR3 DNA: TGTGCCAGCAGCTCGCCGTCGGGACAGGGGGCGAAAGAGACCCAGTACTTC

D gene: -
J gene: TRBJ1-2
clone size: -
V gene: TRBV4-1
CDR3 protein: CASSQRPGDFDGYTF
CDR3 DNA: TGCGCCAGCAGCCAGAGGCCAGGGGATTTCGATGGCTACACCTTC

D gene: -
J gene: TRBJ2-7
clone size: -
V gene: TRBV7-9
CDR3 protein: CASLLGNEQYF
CDR3 DNA: TGTGCCAGCCTCCTCGGGAACGAGCAGTACTTC

D gene: TRBD1
J gene: TRBJ1-5
clone size: -
V gene: TRBV30
CDR3 protein: CAWSKGGDQPQHF
CDR3 DNA: TGTGCCTGGAGTAAAGGGGGCGATCAGCCCCAGCATTTT

D gene: -
J gene: TRBJ2-5
clone size: -
V gene: TRBV5-6
CDR3 protein: CASSVIHRDHQQETQYF
CDR3 DNA: TGTGCCAGCAGCGTGATACACCGGGACCACCAACAAGAGACCCAGTACTTC

D gene: -
J gene: TRBJ1-5
clone size: -
V gene: TRBV5-1
CDR3 protein: CASSLGLRDFAHQPQHF
CDR3 DNA: TGCGCCAGCAGCTTGGGGCTGAGGGATTTCGCTCATCAGCCCCAGCATTTT

D gene: -
J gene: TRBJ1-6
clone size: few
V gene: TRBV7-9
CDR3 protein: CASSLDQNSPLHF
CDR3 DNA: TGTGCCAGCAGCTTAGATCAGAATTCACCCCTCCACTTT

D gene: -
J gene: TRBJ1-3
clone size: -
V gene: TRBV7-9
CDR3 protein: CASSLAAAGNTIYF
CDR3 DNA: TGTGCCAGCAGCTTAGCCGCAGCTGGAAACACCATATATTTT

D gene: -
J gene: TRBJ2-3
clone size: -
V gene: TRBV7-3
CDR3 protein: CASSEGTKYTDTQYF
CDR3 DNA: TGTGCCAGCAGCGAGGGGACCAAATACACAGATACGCAGTATTTT

D gene: TRBD1
J gene: TRBJ1-6
clone size: -
V gene: TRBV4-2
CDR3 protein: CASSPYRGHLLF
CDR3 DNA: TGTGCCAGCAGCCCCTACAGGGGTCACCTTCTCTTT

D gene: -
J gene: TRBJ2-7
clone size: -
V gene: TRBV6-5
CDR3 protein: CASSNLRGPPYEQYF
CDR3 DNA: TGTGCCAGCAGCAACCTCAGGGGACCCCCCTACGAGCAGTACTTC

D gene: -
J gene: TRBJ2-5
clone size: -
V gene: TRBV11-3
CDR3 protein: CASSSPGGETQYF
CDR3 DNA: TGTGCCAGCAGCTCCCCAGGAGGAGAGACCCAGTACTTC